This T cell receptor (beta chain) stems from a study of T cells after yellow fever vaccination. Study-wide points: The CD4 compartment and the CD8 compartment contained a small share of clonotypes in common.

Germline V gene sequence: CDR1 SQVTM, CDR2 ANQGSEA. The CDR3 spans 13 residues. Trimming took 4 bases from V and 2 from J, leaving 11 bases between them. TCRdb passed the 5' RACE reads through MiXCR, listing each CDR3 protein once. The table lists over 250,000 distinct CDR3 sequences, about 4% of them singletons. As regards this clonotype: The antigen is not known.

The sequencing here drew on PBMCs, taken 5 days after the yellow fever booster vaccination. The rearrangement links TRBV29-1 to TRBJ2-5; D is uncertain. The receptor was derived from a man aged 18 to 29 who received the YFV17D yellow fever vaccine. Here the CDR3 reads CSVVPGSQETQYF. For the CDR3, the DNA is TGCAGCGTTGTACCAGGTTCACAAGAGACCCAGTACTTC.